Each of the 25 T cell receptor beta chains below was sequenced from the same sample in a study of CD8 T cells in Susac syndrome. Reverse transcription of 0.5 to 1 ug RNA was performed with random hexamers. TCRdb processed the immunoSEQ multiplex PCR reads anew with MiXCR; each CDR3 protein has one entry. The sample has approximately 110,000 distinct CDR3 sequences, 90% to 95% seen once. Sample: CD4+ T cells from PBMCs. These receptors were obtained from a human donor in good health.

Note on this clonotype: This likely comes from a read error, as the CDR3 has no conserved phenylalanine or tryptophan at its end. CDR3 nucleotide sequence: TGTGCCAGCAGCCCGCACACCGGGACATCTCAAGAGACCCAGTACTCC. It translates to CASSPHTGTSQETQYS. The gene calls are TRBV5-4 and TRBJ2-5; perhaps TRBD1 as D (6 bases). The V and J ends lost 4 bases and 2 bases respectively, with 18 bases between them. The CDR3 loop spans 16 amino acids. Germline loops: CDR1 SGHNT, CDR2 YYREEE (reference sequence).

This clonotype was recorded only once. The CDR3 protein is CAISESREAFDTQYF. CDR3 DNA: TGTGCCATCAGTGAGTCGAGGGAGGCGTTTGATACGCAGTATTTT. The rearrangement joins TRBV10-3 to TRBJ2-3; perhaps TRBD2 as D (6 bases). The V and J ends lost 0 bases and 6 bases respectively, with 13 bases between them. The V gene's germline CDR1 is ENHRY and CDR2 SYGVKD. There are 15 residues in the CDR3.

This chain connects TRBV5-1 to TRBJ1-1; no reliable D call. The CDR3 runs 14 residues. CDR1 and CDR2 from the germline V gene are SGHRS and YFSETQ. With 1 base removed from V and 2 bases from J, the gap between germline ends came to 9 bases. CDR3 nucleotides: TGCGCCAGCAGCTTGCGGCAGGCCAACACTGAAGCTTTCTTT. This encodes CASSLRQANTEAFF.

The chain has TRBV7-9 and TRBJ1-2; 8 bases are a match to TRBD1. V shed 7 bases, J shed 7 bases, and the junction held 17 bases outside the gene matches. There are 16 residues in the CDR3. CDR1 and CDR2 from the germline V gene are SEHNR and FQNEAQ (reference sequence). This CDR3 is CASTRLTGQGASGYTF. DNA of the CDR3: TGTGCCAGCACCCGTCTGACAGGACAGGGAGCTTCTGGCTACACCTTC.

V gene TRBV20-1 combines with J gene TRBJ1-4, with D possibly TRBD1 on 5 matching bases. This CDR3 spans 12 amino acids. V dropped 6 bases and J dropped 5 bases, with 10 bases sitting between them. In germline, CDR1 is DFQATT, CDR2 SNEGSKA (reference sequence). The chain's CDR3 is CSAPGRNEKLFF. The DNA of the CDR3 is TGCAGTGCGCCGGGGCGAAATGAAAAACTGTTTTTT.

This chain uses TRBV20-1 with TRBJ2-1; the match to TRBD1 covers 10 bases. The CDR3 is made up of 14 amino acids. Per the germline V gene, CDR1 is DFQATT and CDR2 is SNEGSKA (reference sequence). V gave up 5 bases and J gave up 7 bases; unmatched junction bases: 8. CDR3 residues: CSAGRDRGSNEQFF. The CDR3, as DNA: TGCAGTGCTGGCCGGGACAGGGGTTCAAATGAGCAGTTCTTC.

The genes are TRBV5-1 and TRBJ1-1; no clear D. Trimming left V 4 bases short and J 1 base short, with 11 bases between. Per germline, CDR1 SGHRS and CDR2 YFSETQ. This CDR3 contains 14 residues. CDR3 nucleotide sequence: TGCGCCAGCAGCGATGACCCGGGGAACACTGAAGCTTTCTTT. Residues: CASSDDPGNTEAFF.

This chain links TRBV7-2 with TRBJ2-3, with D perhaps being TRBD1 or TRBD2 (5 bases each). Trimming removed 0 bases from V and 2 bases from J, with 9 bases in between. The CDR3 has 15 amino acids. Germline CDR1 and CDR2: SGHTA and FQGNSA. Written as DNA, the CDR3 is TGTGCCAGCAGCTTAGCGGGGGTTTACACAGATACGCAGTATTTT. It yields the protein CASSLAGVYTDTQYF.

CDR3 sequence reads: CAISEPTSGSGGELFF. CDR3 coding DNA: TGTGCCATCAGTGAACCGACTAGCGGGAGTGGCGGGGAGCTGTTTTTT. The chain couples TRBV10-3 to TRBJ2-2; 12 bases are a match to TRBD2. J was trimmed by 7 bases and V by 3 bases; bases with no gene match: 6. Germline V gene lookup returns CDR1 ENHRY and CDR2 SYGVKD. The CDR3 has 16 residues.

The chain has TRBV14 and TRBJ2-3; no reliable D call. The germline V gene has CDR1 SGHDN and CDR2 FVKESK. V lost 1 base, J lost 8 bases, and 13 bases lay in between. This CDR3 has 14 residues. The CDR3 is CASSQAVGYATQYF. The DNA of the CDR3 is TGTGCCAGCAGCCAAGCAGTTGGCTATGCTACGCAGTATTTT.

In this sample, this clonotype turned up once. The J gene is TRBJ2-1, the V gene TRBV11-2, with D tentatively TRBD2 (5 bases). V shed 3 bases and J shed 9 bases, with 9 bases lying between them. Germline CDR1 reads SGHAT; CDR2 reads FQNNGV. The CDR3 length is 12 residues. The CDR3: CASSFSVGEQFF. CDR3 sequence (DNA): TGTGCCAGCAGCTTTAGCGTCGGTGAGCAGTTCTTC. The complete variable domain, with remaining parts taken from reference TRBV11-2 and TRBJ2-1, reads EAGVAQSPRYKIIEKRQSVAFWCNPISGHATLYWYQQILGQGPKLLIQFQNNGVVDDSQLPKDRFSAERLKGVDSTLKIQPAKLEDSAVYLCASSFSVGEQFFGPGTRLTVL.

The chain employs TRBV5-1 and TRBJ2-5, with D possibly TRBD1 on 6 matching bases. Between the trimmed V and J ends, which lost 4 bases and 4 bases, there was a span of 17 bases. Germline CDR1 reads SGHRS; CDR2 reads YFSETQ. This CDR3 has 15 amino acids. CDR3 loop: CASSQGTAEPETQYF. As DNA, the CDR3 is TGCGCCAGCAGCCAGGGGACGGCGGAGCCAGAGACCCAGTACTTC.

V is TRBV7-2 and J is TRBJ2-3, with 8 bases matching TRBD1. This CDR3 contains 14 residues. J lost 3 bases, V lost 6 bases, and 5 bases had no gene match. Per germline, CDR1 SGHTA and CDR2 FQGNSA. The CDR3 protein is CASSRQGRTDTQYF. The CDR3 DNA reads as TGTGCCAGCAGTCGACAGGGGAGGACAGATACGCAGTATTTT.

This clonotype was seen just once. V is TRBV19 and J is TRBJ1-2; possibly TRBD1 for D (5 bases). Trimming stripped 3 bases from V and 8 bases from J, with 28 bases between. Per germline, CDR1 LNHDA and CDR2 SQIVND (reference sequence). The CDR3 is 18 amino acids. CDR3: CASSILSGKKGPERGYTF. DNA of the CDR3: TGTGCCAGTAGTATCCTTTCAGGGAAGAAGGGCCCCGAAAGGGGCTACACCTTC. The full variable domain, with the rest looked up from reference TRBV19 and TRBJ1-2, is DGGITQSPKYLFRKEGQNVTLSCEQNLNHDAMYWYRQDPGQGLRLIYYSQIVNDFQKGDIAEGYSVSREKKESFPLTVTSAQKNPTAFYLCASSILSGKKGPERGYTFGSGTRLTVV.

The V and J genes are TRBV27 and TRBJ1-2; 10 nucleotides line up with TRBD1. Trimming removed 1 base from V and 7 bases from J; junction bases left unmatched: 9. The V gene's germline CDR1 is MNHEY and CDR2 SMNVEV (reference sequence). This CDR3 is built from 16 residues. The CDR3 is CASSLFGTGDPIGYTF. The DNA for the CDR3 is TGTGCCAGCAGTTTATTCGGGACAGGGGACCCTATTGGCTACACCTTC.

CDR3 nucleotide sequence: TGCGCCAGCAGCCAAGACCAGGGGGCGCGAGGCTACACCTTC. Its protein product is CASSQDQGARGYTF. The rearrangement joins TRBV4-3 to TRBJ1-2; TRBD1 aligns across 8 bases. The CDR3 is 14 amino acids. V trimming: 0 bases; J trimming: 8 bases; junction bases outside the gene matches: 5. Germline V gene lookup returns CDR1 LGHNA and CDR2 YSLEER.

The rearrangement uses TRBV6-5 and TRBJ2-7, with D possibly being TRBD1 (8 bases). V dropped 4 bases and J dropped 1 base, with 29 bases sitting between them. CDR1 and CDR2 (germline): MNHEY, SVGAGI. This CDR3 region has 20 residues. CDR3 in DNA: TGTGCCAGCAGTTGGGAGGACAGGGTCCTCTTGGCGGGAGCGTCCTACGAGCAGTACTTC. It translates to CASSWEDRVLLAGASYEQYF.

This rearrangement joins TRBV19 to TRBJ1-2; D not resolved. Per germline, CDR1 LNHDA and CDR2 SQIVND (reference sequence). The CDR3 is made up of 12 amino acids. Trimming pared 6 bases from V and 7 bases from J, leaving 12 bases between. In nucleotides, the CDR3 is TGTGCCAGTAGGAACGGGAGAGGTGGCTACACCTTC. This translates into CASRNGRGGYTF.

The chain carries TRBV25-1 and TRBJ1-2, with 9 bases lining up with TRBD1. The CDR3 totals 16 residues. With 1 base clipped from V and 5 bases from J, the junction kept 8 bases outside the gene matches. CDR1 is MGHDK, CDR2 SYGVNS, per germline. This CDR3 reads CASSESTGQGGYGYTF. In nucleotides, the CDR3 is TGTGCCAGCAGTGAATCCACGGGACAGGGTGGATATGGCTACACCTTC.

The chain has TRBV3-1 and TRBJ2-2, with D perhaps matching TRBD1 (6 bases). The CDR3 is 15 residues long. Germline V gene data show CDR1 as LGHDT and CDR2 as YNNKEL (reference sequence). Trimming shortened V by 4 bases and J by 4 bases, and 13 bases separated the two germline ends. The CDR3 reads CASSPRDTGTGELFF. CDR3 DNA: TGTGCCAGCAGCCCCCGGGACACGGGCACCGGGGAGCTGTTTTTT.

V gene TRBV14 combines with J gene TRBJ1-1; D is perhaps TRBD1 (5 bases). In germline, CDR1 is SGHDN, CDR2 FVKESK. This CDR3 has 13 residues. Trimming removed 3 bases from V and 4 bases from J, with 9 bases in between. CDR3 protein: CASSHGAGTEAFF. CDR3 bases: TGTGCCAGCAGCCATGGGGCAGGCACTGAAGCTTTCTTT.

The rearrangement joins TRBV20-1 to TRBJ2-1; TRBD2 is a possible D gene (5 bases). CDR3 size: 15 residues. Trimming took 2 bases from V and 4 from J, leaving 15 bases between them. Germline CDR1 DFQATT, CDR2 SNEGSKA (reference sequence). The CDR3 spells CSARYGLRGYNEQFF. The CDR3 DNA reads TGCAGTGCTAGATATGGGCTCCGCGGGTACAATGAGCAGTTCTTC.

This clonotype was seen a single time. The chain couples TRBV25-1 to TRBJ2-3, with D perhaps matching TRBD2 (5 bases). V was clipped by 0 bases and J by 11 bases, with 9 bases between them. The CDR3 has 12 residues. Germline V CDR1 and CDR2: MGHDK, SYGVNS. The CDR3 DNA reads as TGTGCCAGCAGTGAATATGGAGGCGGGCAGTATTTT. Protein sequence: CASSEYGGGQYF.

V is TRBV29-1 and J is TRBJ2-3; 13 bases map to TRBD2. This CDR3 spans 16 amino acids. Germline V lookup: CDR1 SQVTM, CDR2 ANQGSEA. V lost 6 bases, J lost 5 bases, and 11 bases stayed unmatched. Written as DNA, the CDR3 is TGCAGCGTCCCCGGGACTAGCGGGACGTTGGGAGATACGCAGTATTTT. Residues: CSVPGTSGTLGDTQYF.

This rearrangement joins TRBV5-1 to TRBJ1-1; TRBD1 matches 11 bases. The germline V gene has CDR1 SGHRS and CDR2 YFSETQ. This CDR3 comprises 14 residues. Germline trimming cut 4 bases from V and 7 bases from J; bases unmatched to any gene: 6. The CDR3 loop is CASSLDRGLGEAFF. Written as DNA, the CDR3 is TGCGCCAGCAGCCTGGACAGGGGGCTCGGTGAAGCTTTCTTT.